This entry features one T cell receptor beta chain sequence. The antigen remains undetermined. The record originates from a study of beta chain features in type 1 diabetes. Points from the study as a whole: VDJ junctions in type 1 diabetes patients carried more deletions and fewer insertions. The study found that naive, central memory and Treg TCRB repertoires appeared more similar in patients than in healthy donors. Type 1 diabetes patients showed a moderate but significant shortening of TCRB CDR3s in all four CD4+ subsets. A potential PCR bias toward shorter templates would be equal in patient and control samples.

Expressed TCRB transcripts got sequenced, as all isolated RNA was reverse transcribed. The table came from immunoSEQ multiplex PCR; TCRdb's copy has only in-frame clones and leaves some out. The sample carries over 350,000 clones, more than 13% recorded once. This receptor was taken from a woman aged 18-30 years in good health. Material: naive CD4+ T cells from blood.

The CDR3 protein is CASSLAKPETQYF. In DNA form, the CDR3 reads TGCGCCAGCAGCTTGGCCAAGCCAGAGACCCAGTACTTC. The chain recombines TRBV5-1 with TRBJ2-5, with unresolved D. CDR1 is SGHRS, CDR2 YFSETQ, per germline. CDR3 length: 13 amino acids. V shed 0 bases and J shed 4 bases, with 7 bases lying between them.